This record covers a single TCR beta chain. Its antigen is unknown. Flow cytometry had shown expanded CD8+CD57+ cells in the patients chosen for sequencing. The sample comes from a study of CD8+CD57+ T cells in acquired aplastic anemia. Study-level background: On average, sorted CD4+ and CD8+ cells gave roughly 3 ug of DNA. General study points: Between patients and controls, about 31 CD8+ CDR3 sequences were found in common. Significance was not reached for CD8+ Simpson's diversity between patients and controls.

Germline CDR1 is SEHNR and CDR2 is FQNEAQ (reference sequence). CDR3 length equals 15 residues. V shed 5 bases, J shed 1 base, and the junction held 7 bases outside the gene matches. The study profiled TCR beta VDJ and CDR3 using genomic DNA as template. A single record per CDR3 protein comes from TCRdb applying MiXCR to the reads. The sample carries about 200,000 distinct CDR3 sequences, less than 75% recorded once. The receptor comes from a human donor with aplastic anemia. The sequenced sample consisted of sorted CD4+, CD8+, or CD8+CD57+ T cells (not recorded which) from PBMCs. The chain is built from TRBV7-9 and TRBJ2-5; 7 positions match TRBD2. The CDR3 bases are TGTGCCAGCAGCAACGCGCTAGCGGCCCAAGAGACCCAGTACTTC. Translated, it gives CASSNALAAQETQYF.